One and the same sample provided the 21 T cell receptor beta chains below, sequenced in a study of shared clonotypes between healthy human individuals. The table came from immunoSEQ multiplex PCR; TCRdb's copy has only in-frame clones and leaves some out. The sample carries some 680,000 clones, around 73% recorded once. Sample: memory CD4+ T cells sorted from blood. Stated subset: CD45RA-negative fraction. These TCRs come from a woman in her 30s in good health.

This chain links TRBV2 with TRBJ2-7; 8 nucleotides line up with TRBD2. The germline V gene encodes CDR1 SNHLY and CDR2 FYNNEI. The CDR3 is 14 residues long. After removal of 5 bases from V and 3 bases from J, the junction contained 6 bases not matched to a gene. CDR3: CASSRDSGIYEQYF. The CDR3 coding sequence is TGTGCCAGCAGTAGGGATAGCGGGATCTACGAGCAGTACTTC.

The chain joins TRBV7-9 to TRBJ2-1; 10 bases are shared with TRBD2. V dropped 8 bases and J dropped 3; count of bases not matched to a gene: 4. This CDR3 has 14 residues. Germline CDR1 and CDR2: SEHNR and FQNEAQ (reference sequence). Here the CDR3 DNA reads TGTGCCAGCGCGTCTAGCGGGAGCTACAATGAGCAGTTCTTC. This gives the protein CASASSGSYNEQFF.

The J gene is TRBJ1-4, the V gene TRBV5-1, with D unclear. The CDR3 length is 13 residues. Germline CDR1 reads SGHRS; CDR2 reads YFSETQ. Trimming took 1 base from V and 8 from J, leaving 9 bases between them. Here the CDR3 reads CASSLKGEEKLFF. CDR3 DNA sequence: TGCGCCAGCAGCTTGAAGGGCGAGGAAAAACTGTTTTTT.

This chain links TRBV5-1 with TRBJ2-1, with D possibly called TRBD1 or TRBD2 (6 bases each). Germline assignment: CDR1 SGHRS and CDR2 YFSETQ. With 4 bases removed from V and 9 bases from J, the gap between germline ends came to 14 bases. The CDR3 loop spans 13 amino acids. CDR3 in amino acids: CASSATEGGEQFF. CDR3 DNA: TGCGCCAGCAGCGCGACGGAGGGGGGTGAGCAGTTCTTC.

The chain uses TRBV4-1 and TRBJ2-2; 14 nucleotides match TRBD2. Per the germline V gene, CDR1 is MGHRA and CDR2 is YSYEKL. The CDR3 runs to 19 residues. Unmatched junction bases numbered 7, after V lost 4 bases and J lost 0 bases. This chain's CDR3 is CASSRSGLAGATNTGELFF. CDR3 in DNA: TGCGCCAGCAGCCGATCGGGACTAGCGGGAGCGACGAACACCGGGGAGCTGTTTTTT.

The rearrangement links TRBV19 to TRBJ1-2, with no clear D. The CDR3 has 13 amino acids. Germline assignment: CDR1 LNHDA and CDR2 SQIVND (reference sequence). The V end was cut by 4 bases, the J end by 5 bases, with 11 bases between. The CDR3 bases are TGTGCCAGTAGTACGGATCGACGATATGGCTACACCTTC. This sequence encodes CASSTDRRYGYTF.

This clone was seen at least ten times. The rearrangement uses TRBV25-1 and TRBJ2-1; 7 bases are a match to TRBD2. Trimming removed 6 bases from V and 0 bases from J; junction bases left unmatched: 11. This CDR3 has 17 amino acids. CDR1 and CDR2 (germline): MGHDK, SYGVNS. The CDR3 region is CASSSNRRGSSYNEQFF. As DNA, the CDR3 is TGTGCCAGCAGCTCCAATCGGCGGGGGAGCTCCTACAATGAGCAGTTCTTC.

The chain carries TRBV27 and TRBJ1-1, with 11 bases aligning to TRBD1. Germline CDR1 and CDR2: MNHEY and SMNVEV (reference sequence). Germline trimming cut 3 bases from V and 4 bases from J; bases unmatched to any gene: 7. The CDR3 is 16 amino acids. The CDR3 coding sequence is TGTGCCAGCAGTTTCTGGACAGGGGGCGTCGGCACTGAAGCTTTCTTT. Protein sequence: CASSFWTGGVGTEAFF.

This chain connects TRBV14 to TRBJ2-1; 10 bases are shared with TRBD2. Germline V gene data show CDR1 as SGHDN and CDR2 as FVKESK. The CDR3 contains 18 residues. J gave up 5 bases and V 2 bases, and 12 bases lay outside the gene matches. In DNA form, the CDR3 reads TGTGCCAGCAGCCAATCTTGGTCTAGCGGGAGACCCAACAATGAGCAGTTCTTC. Translating it yields CASSQSWSSGRPNNEQFF.

The table lists this clone with a few counts. The gene calls are TRBV5-1 and TRBJ2-1; the D gene is possibly TRBD1 (5 bases). The CDR3 is made up of 13 amino acids. The germline CDR1 and CDR2 sequences are SGHRS and YFSETQ. Trimming removed 0 bases from V and 9 bases from J, with 10 bases in between. The CDR3 is CASSLEQVGEQFF. The DNA of the CDR3 is TGCGCCAGCAGCTTGGAACAGGTGGGTGAGCAGTTCTTC.

Note on this clone: This sequence may be a read error, since a much larger clone differs from it by one base. The V and J genes are TRBV6-1 and TRBJ1-5; D unresolved. V gave up 7 bases and J gave up 2 bases, with 6 bases separating them. The CDR3 has 12 amino acids. Germline lookup yields CDR1 MNHNS and CDR2 SASEGT. The CDR3 sequence: CASNVGNQPQHF. The CDR3 DNA sequence: TGTGCCAGCAACGTGGGCAATCAGCCCCAGCATTTT.

The chain has TRBV19 and TRBJ2-5, with a possible D match to TRBD2 (5 bases). Trimming took off 1 base at V and 2 bases at J, with 14 bases between the two ends. The CDR3 loop spans 16 amino acids. The germline gives CDR1 LNHDA, CDR2 SQIVND (reference sequence). CDR3 bases: TGTGCCAGTAGTATAGGAGTGGCGAGCGGACAAGAGACCCAGTACTTC. Amino acids: CASSIGVASGQETQYF.

Remarks on this clone: The sample carries other DNA sequences with the same CDR3. V and J are TRBV11-2 and TRBJ2-3; 7 bases map to TRBD2. V lost 3 bases to trimming and J lost 4 bases; unmatched junction nucleotides: 1. CDR3 size: 13 residues. CDR1 is SGHAT and CDR2 is FQNNGV in the germline V gene. CDR3 coding DNA: TGTGCCAGCAGCTTGGGACTATCAGATACGCAGTATTTT. Residues: CASSLGLSDTQYF.

This chain uses TRBV2 with TRBJ2-2, with a weak D call TRBD2 (7 bases). CDR1 and CDR2 from the germline V gene are SNHLY and FYNNEI. This CDR3 has 15 amino acids. Trimming cost V 6 bases and J 4 bases, with 15 bases left between them. The CDR3 region has the DNA TGTGCCAGCAGACTACGGGGAGGGGGCACCGGGGAGCTGTTTTTT. It translates to CASRLRGGGTGELFF.

This clone was counted a single time. One end of the junction is discordant with germline, which a read error may explain. This chain joins TRBV7-9 and TRBJ2-7; D remains ambiguous. The CDR3 length is 11 residues. The germline V gene encodes CDR1 SEHNR and CDR2 FQNEAQ (reference sequence). CDR3 protein: CASSLVDRVNF. As DNA, the CDR3 is TGTGCCAGCAGCTTAGTCGATAGGGTTAACTTC.

The rearrangement joins TRBV28 to TRBJ2-3, with 7 nucleotides matching TRBD1. The CDR3 totals 15 residues. Germline CDR1 reads MDHEN; CDR2 reads SYDVKM. The V and J ends lost 7 bases and 3 bases, in that order; junction bases with no gene match: 10. The CDR3 DNA reads TGTGCCAGCACCCGGCAGAGGGGGCGGACAGATACGCAGTATTTT. It is translated as CASTRQRGRTDTQYF.

The rearrangement joins TRBV28 to TRBJ1-1; perhaps TRBD1 as D (5 bases). Germline V lookup: CDR1 MDHEN, CDR2 SYDVKM. The CDR3 extends over 14 amino acids. Between the trimmed V and J ends, which lost 7 bases and 1 base, there was a span of 13 bases. The CDR3 loop is CASNAGPRNTEAFF. CDR3 coding DNA: TGTGCCAGCAACGCGGGACCGAGGAACACTGAAGCTTTCTTT. Full variable domain (remainder filled in from reference TRBV28 and TRBJ1-1): DVKVTQSSRYLVKRTGEKVFLECVQDMDHENMFWYRQDPGLGLRLIYFSYDVKMKEKGDIPEGYSVSREKKERFSLILESASTNQTSMYLCASNAGPRNTEAFFGQGTRLTVV.

This clone was counted once. The chain combines TRBV4-1 with TRBJ2-5; no definite D call. V lost 2 bases and J 7 bases, leaving 8 bases between the germline ends. Germline CDR1 reads MGHRA; CDR2 reads YSYEKL. This CDR3 has 12 amino acids. In DNA form, the CDR3 reads TGCGCCAGCAGCCAACCTTCAGGGACCCAGTACTTC. Encoded protein: CASSQPSGTQYF.

This chain joins TRBV13 and TRBJ1-2, with no clear D. The CDR3 spans 15 residues. V shed 0 bases and J shed 2 bases, with 10 bases lying between them. Germline loops: CDR1 PRHDT, CDR2 FYEKMQ (reference sequence). The CDR3 region is CASSLGGGSNYGYTF. In DNA, the CDR3 is TGTGCCAGCAGCTTAGGAGGAGGGTCGAACTATGGCTACACCTTC.

The rearrangement links TRBV19 to TRBJ2-1, with TRBD2 identical over 8 bases. Germline V gene lookup returns CDR1 LNHDA and CDR2 SQIVND (reference sequence). CDR3 length: 15 residues. Trimming took 4 bases from V and 7 from J; bases not matched to a gene: 9. Here the CDR3 reads CASSTSAGVSNEQFF. CDR3 DNA: TGTGCCAGTAGTACGTCAGCGGGAGTCTCGAATGAGCAGTTCTTC.

This clone was observed once. The chain combines TRBV21-1 with TRBJ2-1; whether TRBD2, the table's D call, matches the DNA was not checked. TRBV21-1 is annotated as a pseudogene. CDR3 length: 14 amino acids. The CDR3 region has the DNA TGTGCCAGCAGCATTCGGGAGGGCGGCAATGAGCAGTTCTTC. Translated, it gives CASSIREGGNEQFF.